This entry concerns a single T cell receptor (beta chain). Its antigen is undetermined. The data originate from a study of beta chain features in type 1 diabetes. Study information: Healthy donors and patients showed comparable age, gender and cell yields.

Germline CDR1 and CDR2: MNHEY and SVGAGI. The V gene lost 5 bases and the J gene lost 8 bases, with 12 bases spanning the gap. This CDR3 has 12 amino acids. Blood was collected once per donor into heparin, averaging approximately 110 mL. The whole isolated RNA underwent reverse transcription, so sequencing captured expressed TCRB transcripts. TCRdb's copy holds only in-frame clones and misses some; the assay was immunoSEQ multiplex PCR. Of a few hundred thousand clones listed, around 10% are singletons. Points from the study as a whole: VDJ junctions from patients with type 1 diabetes contained fewer insertions and more deletions. Comparison showed that naive, central memory and Treg TCRB repertoires appeared more similar among patients than among healthy donors.

The chain recombines TRBV6-5 with TRBJ1-2; maybe TRBD1 (5 bases). This receptor was obtained from a woman aged 18-35 years in good health. Sequencing used naive CD4+ T cells from blood. The CDR3 DNA reads TGTGCCAGCAGTAACACAGGCCGGGGCTACACCTTC. It yields the protein CASSNTGRGYTF.